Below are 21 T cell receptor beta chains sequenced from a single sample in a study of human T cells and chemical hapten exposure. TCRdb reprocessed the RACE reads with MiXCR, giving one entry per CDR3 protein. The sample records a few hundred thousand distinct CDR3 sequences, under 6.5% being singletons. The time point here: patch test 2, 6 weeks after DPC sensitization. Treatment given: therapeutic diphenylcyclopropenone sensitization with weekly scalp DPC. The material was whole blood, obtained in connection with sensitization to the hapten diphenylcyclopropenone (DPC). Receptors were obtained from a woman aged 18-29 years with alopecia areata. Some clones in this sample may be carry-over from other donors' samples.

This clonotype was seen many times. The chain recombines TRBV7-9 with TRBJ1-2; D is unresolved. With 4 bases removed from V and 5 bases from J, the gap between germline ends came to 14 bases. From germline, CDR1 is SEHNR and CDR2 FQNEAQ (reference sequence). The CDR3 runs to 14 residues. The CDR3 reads CASSSSGILYGYTF. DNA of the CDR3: TGTGCCAGCAGCTCGTCGGGGATTCTGTATGGCTACACCTTC.

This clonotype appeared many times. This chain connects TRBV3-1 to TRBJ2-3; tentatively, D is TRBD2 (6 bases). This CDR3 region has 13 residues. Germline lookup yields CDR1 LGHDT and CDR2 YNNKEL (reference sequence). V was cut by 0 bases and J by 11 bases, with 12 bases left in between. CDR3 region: CASSQDLQGGQYF. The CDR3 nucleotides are TGTGCCAGCAGCCAAGACTTGCAGGGAGGGCAGTATTTT.

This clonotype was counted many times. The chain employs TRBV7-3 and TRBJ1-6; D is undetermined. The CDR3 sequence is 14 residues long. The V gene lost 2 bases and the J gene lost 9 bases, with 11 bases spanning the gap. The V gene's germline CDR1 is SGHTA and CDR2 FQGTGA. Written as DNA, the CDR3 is TGTGCCAGCAGCTTAGATCGAACTAGTTCACCCCTCCACTTT. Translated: CASSLDRTSSPLHF.

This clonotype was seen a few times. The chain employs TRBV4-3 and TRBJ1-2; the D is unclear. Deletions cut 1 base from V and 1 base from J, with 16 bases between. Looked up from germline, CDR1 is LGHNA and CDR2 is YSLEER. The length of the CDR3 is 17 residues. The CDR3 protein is CASSQGTGPTFNYGYTF. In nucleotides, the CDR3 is TGCGCCAGCAGCCAAGGTACCGGGCCTACTTTTAACTATGGCTACACCTTC.

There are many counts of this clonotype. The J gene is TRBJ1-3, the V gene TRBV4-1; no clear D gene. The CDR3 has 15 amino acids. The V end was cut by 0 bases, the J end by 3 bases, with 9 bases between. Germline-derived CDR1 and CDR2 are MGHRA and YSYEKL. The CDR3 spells CASSQDAAGGNTIYF. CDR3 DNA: TGCGCCAGCAGCCAAGACGCTGCAGGTGGAAACACCATATATTTT.

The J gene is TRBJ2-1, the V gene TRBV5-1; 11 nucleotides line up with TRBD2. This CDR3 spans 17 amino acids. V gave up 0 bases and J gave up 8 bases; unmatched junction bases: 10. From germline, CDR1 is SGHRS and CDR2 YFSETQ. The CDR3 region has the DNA TGCGCCAGCAGCTTGGAGGTGGCTAGCGGGGGGACTGATGAGCAGTTCTTC. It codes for CASSLEVASGGTDEQFF.

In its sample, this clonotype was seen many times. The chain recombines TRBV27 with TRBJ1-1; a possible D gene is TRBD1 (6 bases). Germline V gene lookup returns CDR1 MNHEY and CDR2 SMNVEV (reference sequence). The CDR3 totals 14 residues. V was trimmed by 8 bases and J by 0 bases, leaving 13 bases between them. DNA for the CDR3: TGTGCCAGCCAACAGGGTCTCATGAACACTGAAGCTTTCTTT. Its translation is CASQQGLMNTEAFF.

Here the CDR3 DNA reads TGTGCCAGCAGTTTAATGAGGGGAGCTTTCTTT. This encodes CASSLMRGAFF. The chain has TRBV12-3 or TRBV12-4 and TRBJ1-1, with D possibly matching TRBD1 (5 bases). V gave up 2 bases and J gave up 10 bases, with 8 bases separating them. The CDR3 has 11 residues.

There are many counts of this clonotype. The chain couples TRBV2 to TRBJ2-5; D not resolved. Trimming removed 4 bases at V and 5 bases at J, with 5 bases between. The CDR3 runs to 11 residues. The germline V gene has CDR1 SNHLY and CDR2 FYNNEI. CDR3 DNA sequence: TGTGCCAGCAGTGGCGAGGAGACCCAGTACTTC. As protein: CASSGEETQYF.

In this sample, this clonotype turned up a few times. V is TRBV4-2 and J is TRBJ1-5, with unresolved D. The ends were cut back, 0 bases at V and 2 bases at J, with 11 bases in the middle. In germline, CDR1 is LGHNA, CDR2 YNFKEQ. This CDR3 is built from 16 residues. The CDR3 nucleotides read TGTGCCAGCAGCCAAGAGGCCGATTGGGGCAATCAGCCCCAGCATTTT. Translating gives CASSQEADWGNQPQHF.

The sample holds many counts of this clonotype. The CDR3 DNA reads TGTGCCAGCAGCCCCGCCCGGCTAGCGGATAACAATGAGCAGTTCTTC. Its translation is CASSPARLADNNEQFF. The rearrangement uses TRBV11-1 and TRBJ2-1; 7 nucleotides match TRBD2. Germline V CDR1 and CDR2: SGHAT, FQDESV (reference sequence). This CDR3 is 16 amino acids long. With V trimmed by 5 bases and J by 5 bases, 12 bases remained unmatched.

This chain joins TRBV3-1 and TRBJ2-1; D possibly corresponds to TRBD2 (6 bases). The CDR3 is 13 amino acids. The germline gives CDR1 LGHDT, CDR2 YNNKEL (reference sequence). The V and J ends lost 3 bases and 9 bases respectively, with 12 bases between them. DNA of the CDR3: TGTGCCAGCAGCCATAACTTAGCGGCTGAGCAGTTCTTC. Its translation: CASSHNLAAEQFF.

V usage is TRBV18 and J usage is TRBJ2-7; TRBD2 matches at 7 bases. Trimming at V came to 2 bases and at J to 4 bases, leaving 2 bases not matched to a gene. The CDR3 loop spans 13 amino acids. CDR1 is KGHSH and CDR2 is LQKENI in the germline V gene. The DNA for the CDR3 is TGTGCCAGCTCACCAACAGCGGGGTACGAGCAGTACTTC. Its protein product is CASSPTAGYEQYF.

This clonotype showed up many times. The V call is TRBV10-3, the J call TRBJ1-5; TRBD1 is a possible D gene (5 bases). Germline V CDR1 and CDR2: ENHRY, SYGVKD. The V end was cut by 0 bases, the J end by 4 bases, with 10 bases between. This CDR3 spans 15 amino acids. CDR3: CAISESGALNQPQHF. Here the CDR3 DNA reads TGTGCCATCAGTGAGTCAGGGGCCTTGAATCAGCCCCAGCATTTT.

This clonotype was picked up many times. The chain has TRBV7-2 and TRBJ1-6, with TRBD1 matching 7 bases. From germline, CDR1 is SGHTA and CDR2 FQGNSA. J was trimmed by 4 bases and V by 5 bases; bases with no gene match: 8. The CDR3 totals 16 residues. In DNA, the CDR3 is TGTGCCAGCAGCCCGCAGGCAGGGGGTTATAATTCACCCCTCCACTTT. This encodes CASSPQAGGYNSPLHF.

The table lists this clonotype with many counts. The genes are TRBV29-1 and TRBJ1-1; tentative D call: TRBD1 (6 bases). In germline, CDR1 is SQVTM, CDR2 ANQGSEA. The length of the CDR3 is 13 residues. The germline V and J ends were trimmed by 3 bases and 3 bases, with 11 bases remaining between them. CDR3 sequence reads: CSVENRVDTEAFF. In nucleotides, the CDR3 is TGCAGCGTTGAGAACAGGGTGGACACTGAAGCTTTCTTT.

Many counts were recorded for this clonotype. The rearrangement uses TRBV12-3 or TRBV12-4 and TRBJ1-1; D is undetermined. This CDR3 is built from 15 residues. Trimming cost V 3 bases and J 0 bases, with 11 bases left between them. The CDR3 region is CASSFYQTLNTEAFF. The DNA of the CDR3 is TGTGCCAGCAGTTTTTATCAGACCTTGAACACTGAAGCTTTCTTT.

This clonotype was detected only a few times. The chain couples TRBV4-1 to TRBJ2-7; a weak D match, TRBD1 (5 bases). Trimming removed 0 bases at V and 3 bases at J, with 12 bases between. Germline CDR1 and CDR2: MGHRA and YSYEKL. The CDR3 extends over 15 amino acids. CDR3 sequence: CASSQDQGSYYEQYF. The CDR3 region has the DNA TGCGCCAGCAGCCAAGATCAGGGCAGCTACTACGAGCAGTACTTC.

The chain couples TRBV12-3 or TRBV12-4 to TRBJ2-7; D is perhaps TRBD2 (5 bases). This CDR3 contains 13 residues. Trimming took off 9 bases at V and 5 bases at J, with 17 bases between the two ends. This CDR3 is CASHKPGLDEQYF. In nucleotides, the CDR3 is TGTGCCAGTCACAAACCGGGGTTGGACGAGCAGTACTTC.

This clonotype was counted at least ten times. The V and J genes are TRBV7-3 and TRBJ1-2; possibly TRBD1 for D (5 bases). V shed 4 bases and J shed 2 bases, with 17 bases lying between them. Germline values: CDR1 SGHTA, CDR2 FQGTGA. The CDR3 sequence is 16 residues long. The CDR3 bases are TGTGCCAGCAGCTCCTACCTAGGGAGGGGAAACTATGGCTACACCTTC. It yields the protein CASSSYLGRGNYGYTF.

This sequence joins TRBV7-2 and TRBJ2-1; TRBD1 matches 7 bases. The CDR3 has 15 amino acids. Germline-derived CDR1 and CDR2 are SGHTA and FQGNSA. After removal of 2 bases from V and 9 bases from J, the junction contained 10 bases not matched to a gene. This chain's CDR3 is CASSLSGTDTSEQFF. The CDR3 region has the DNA TGTGCCAGCAGCTTATCCGGGACAGACACCAGTGAGCAGTTCTTC.